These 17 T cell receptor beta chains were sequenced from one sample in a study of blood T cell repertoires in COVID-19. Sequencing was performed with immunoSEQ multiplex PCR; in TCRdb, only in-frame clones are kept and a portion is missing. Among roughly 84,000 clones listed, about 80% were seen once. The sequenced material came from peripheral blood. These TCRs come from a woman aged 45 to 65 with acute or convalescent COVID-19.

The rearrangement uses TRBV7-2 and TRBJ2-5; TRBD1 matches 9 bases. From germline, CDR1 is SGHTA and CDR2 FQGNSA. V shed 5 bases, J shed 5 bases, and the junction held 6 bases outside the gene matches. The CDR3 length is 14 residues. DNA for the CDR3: TGTGCCAGCAGCCAAGGGACAGGGTACGAGACCCAGTACTTC. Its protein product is CASSQGTGYETQYF.

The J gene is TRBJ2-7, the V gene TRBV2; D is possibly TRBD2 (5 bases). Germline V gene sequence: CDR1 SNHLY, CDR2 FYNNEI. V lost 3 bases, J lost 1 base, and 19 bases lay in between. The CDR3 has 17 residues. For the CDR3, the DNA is TGTGCCAGCAGTGACGCACTCCGTCCGAGGGATTCCTACGAGCAGTACTTC. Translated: CASSDALRPRDSYEQYF.

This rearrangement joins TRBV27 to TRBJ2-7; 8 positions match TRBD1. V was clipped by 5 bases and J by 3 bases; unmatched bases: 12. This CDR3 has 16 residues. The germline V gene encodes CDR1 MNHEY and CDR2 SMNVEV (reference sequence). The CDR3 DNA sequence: TGTGCCAGCAGTGATTTGGAGACAGGGGATTTCTACGAGCAGTACTTC. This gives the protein CASSDLETGDFYEQYF.

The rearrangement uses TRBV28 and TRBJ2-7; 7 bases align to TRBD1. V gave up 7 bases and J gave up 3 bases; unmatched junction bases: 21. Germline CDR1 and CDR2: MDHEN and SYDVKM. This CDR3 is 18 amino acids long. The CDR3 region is CASTISGFGSGQVYEQYF. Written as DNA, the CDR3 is TGTGCCAGCACCATTTCGGGATTCGGATCTGGACAGGTCTACGAGCAGTACTTC. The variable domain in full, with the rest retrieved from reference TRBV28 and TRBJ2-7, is DVKVTQSSRYLVKRTGEKVFLECVQDMDHENMFWYRQDPGLGLRLIYFSYDVKMKEKGDIPEGYSVSREKKERFSLILESASTNQTSMYLCASTISGFGSGQVYEQYFGPGTRLTVT.

Here the CDR3 reads CASSYRQGGQPQHF. In DNA, the CDR3 is TGTGCCAGCAGCTACCGACAGGGGGGTCAGCCCCAGCATTTT. V is TRBV16 and J is TRBJ1-5; 9 nucleotides align to TRBD1. The CDR3 consists of 14 residues. The V and J ends lost 5 bases and 6 bases, in that order; junction bases with no gene match: 5. The germline gives CDR1 KGHSY, CDR2 FQNENV.

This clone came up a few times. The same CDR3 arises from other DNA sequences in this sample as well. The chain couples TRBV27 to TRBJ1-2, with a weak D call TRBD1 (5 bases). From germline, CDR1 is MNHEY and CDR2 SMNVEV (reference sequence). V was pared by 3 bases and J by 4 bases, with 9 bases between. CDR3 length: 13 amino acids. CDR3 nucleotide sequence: TGTGCCAGCAGTTTCGGGCAGGGCTATGGCTACACCTTC. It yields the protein CASSFGQGYGYTF.

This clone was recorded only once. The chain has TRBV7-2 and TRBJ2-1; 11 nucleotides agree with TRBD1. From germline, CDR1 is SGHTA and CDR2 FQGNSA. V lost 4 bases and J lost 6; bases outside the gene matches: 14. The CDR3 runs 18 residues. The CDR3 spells CASSYPQRVGTGGNEQFF. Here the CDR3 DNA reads TGTGCCAGCAGCTACCCTCAGAGGGTAGGGACAGGGGGCAATGAGCAGTTCTTC.

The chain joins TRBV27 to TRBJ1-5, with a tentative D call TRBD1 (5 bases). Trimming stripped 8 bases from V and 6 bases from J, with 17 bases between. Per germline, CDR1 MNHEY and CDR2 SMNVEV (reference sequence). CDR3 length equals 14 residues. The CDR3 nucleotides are TGTGCCAGCTCGGAGTCGGGGGTCGGTCAGCCCCAGCATTTT. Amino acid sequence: CASSESGVGQPQHF.

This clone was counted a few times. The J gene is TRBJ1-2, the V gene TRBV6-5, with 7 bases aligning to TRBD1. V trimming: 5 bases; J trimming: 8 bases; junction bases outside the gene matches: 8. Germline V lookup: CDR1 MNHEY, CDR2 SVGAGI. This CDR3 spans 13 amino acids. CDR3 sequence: CASSQPGQRGYTF. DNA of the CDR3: TGTGCCAGCAGTCAACCGGGACAGCGAGGCTACACCTTC.

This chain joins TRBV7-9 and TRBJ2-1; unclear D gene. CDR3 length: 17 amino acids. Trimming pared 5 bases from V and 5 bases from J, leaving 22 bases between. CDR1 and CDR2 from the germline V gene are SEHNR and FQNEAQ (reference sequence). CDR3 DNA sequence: TGTGCCAGCAGCCCCCGTGAGAGGCAACCTTCCGACAATGAGCAGTTCTTC. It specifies CASSPRERQPSDNEQFF. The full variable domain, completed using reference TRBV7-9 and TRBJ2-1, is DTGVSQNPRHKITKRGQNVTFRCDPISEHNRLYWYRQTLGQGPEFLTYFQNEAQLEKSRLLSDRFSAERPKGSFSTLEIQRTEQGDSAMYLCASSPRERQPSDNEQFFGPGTRLTVL.

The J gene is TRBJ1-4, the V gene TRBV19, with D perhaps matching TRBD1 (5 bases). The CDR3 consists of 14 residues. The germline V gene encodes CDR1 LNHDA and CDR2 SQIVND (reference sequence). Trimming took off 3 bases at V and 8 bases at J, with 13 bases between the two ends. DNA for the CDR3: TGTGCCAGTAGTATTAGGGGACTTGGCGAAAAACTGTTTTTT. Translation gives CASSIRGLGEKLFF.

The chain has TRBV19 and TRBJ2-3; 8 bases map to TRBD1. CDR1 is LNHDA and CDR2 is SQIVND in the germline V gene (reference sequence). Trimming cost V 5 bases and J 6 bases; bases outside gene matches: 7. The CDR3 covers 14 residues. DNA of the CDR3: TGTGCCAGTAGTCCCCAGGGGGCACGCGATACGCAGTATTTT. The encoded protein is CASSPQGARDTQYF.

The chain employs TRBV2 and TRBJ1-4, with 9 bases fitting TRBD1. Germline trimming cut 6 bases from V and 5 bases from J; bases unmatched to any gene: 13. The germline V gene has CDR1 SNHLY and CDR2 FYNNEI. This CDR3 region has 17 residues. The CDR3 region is CASRRGQGLRKNEKLFF. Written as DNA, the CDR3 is TGTGCCAGCAGGCGGGGACAGGGACTTCGGAAGAATGAAAAACTGTTTTTT.

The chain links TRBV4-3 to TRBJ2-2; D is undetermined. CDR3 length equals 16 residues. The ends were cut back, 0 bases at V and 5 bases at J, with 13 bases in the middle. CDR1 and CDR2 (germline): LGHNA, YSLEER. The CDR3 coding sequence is TGCGCCAGCAGCCAAGATCCTAGAGGAAGGACCGGGGAGCTGTTTTTT. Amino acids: CASSQDPRGRTGELFF.

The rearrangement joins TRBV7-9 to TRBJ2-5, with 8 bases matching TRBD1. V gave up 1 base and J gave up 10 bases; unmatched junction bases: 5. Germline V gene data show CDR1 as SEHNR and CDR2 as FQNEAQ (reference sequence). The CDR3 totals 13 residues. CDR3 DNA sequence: TGTGCCAGCAGCTTAGAGGACAGGGATGGCCAGTACTTC. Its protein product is CASSLEDRDGQYF.

The CDR3 coding sequence is TGTGCCAGCAGCCAAAGGGGGTCCTATGGCTACACCTTC. Protein product: CASSQRGSYGYTF. The gene calls are TRBV3-1 (or the pseudogene TRBV3-2) and TRBJ1-2; D is possibly TRBD1 (6 bases). CDR3 size: 13 residues. Germline CDR1 is LGHDT and CDR2 is YNNKEL (reference sequence). With 2 bases removed from V and 4 bases from J, the gap between germline ends came to 8 bases.

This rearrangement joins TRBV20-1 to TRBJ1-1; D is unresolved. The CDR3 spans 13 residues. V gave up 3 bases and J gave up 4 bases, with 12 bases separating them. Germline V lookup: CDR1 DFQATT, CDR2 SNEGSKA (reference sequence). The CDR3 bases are TGCAGTGCTAGTCCCACGGGTCGCACTGAAGCTTTCTTT. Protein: CSASPTGRTEAFF.